This TCR beta chain was sequenced for a study of T cell changes during pregnancy in multiple sclerosis. TCRdb's copy holds only in-frame clones and misses some; the assay was immunoSEQ multiplex PCR. The sample yields 35,000 to 45,000 clones, over 75% seen once. Germline CDR1 and CDR2: MGHRA and YSYEKL. J lost 0 bases, V lost 6 bases, and 11 bases had no gene match. The CDR3 sequence is 17 residues long. V and J are TRBV4-1 and TRBJ1-5, with 7 bases fitting TRBD1. Sequenced here: CD8+ T cells from peripheral blood mononuclear cells, sampled in the first trimester of pregnancy. The clonotype was recovered from a female donor with multiple sclerosis, enrolled in a pregnancy study. This CDR3 is CASSPGTDIYSNQPQHF. CDR3 DNA sequence: TGCGCCAGCAGTCCCGGGACAGACATTTATAGCAATCAGCCCCAGCATTTT.